This T cell receptor beta chain derives from a study of PD-1 blockade in classical Hodgkin lymphoma. Study-wide context: Once every 2 weeks, patients received intravenous nivolumab at 3 mg/kg.

This CDR3 region has 12 residues. Germline CDR1 SGDLS, CDR2 YYNGEE. V was clipped by 3 bases and J by 0 bases, with 2 bases between them. Remarks on this clone: What it recognizes is unknown.

Study-wide results and limits: Newly diagnosed patients were said to have less baseline TCR diversity than healthy donors did. There remain no defined causes for the repertoire differences, which possibly reflect disease activity or prior therapy.

The time point here: cycle 4 day 1 (C4D1), after about 6 weeks of nivolumab. Each and every patient relapsed after autologous stem cell transplantation, and patients got differing brentuximab vedotin exposure. Researchers report purifying CD4+ T cells from thawed PBMCs by magnetic negative selection. Complete response, partial response or progressive disease constituted the best response categories observed. The protocol was immunoSEQ multiplex PCR, while the TCRdb copy is restricted to in-frame clones and leaves out a portion. The sample lists around 9,800 clones, around 72% occurring once. The sequences come from CD4+ T cells from blood, collected before the fourth cycle of nivolumab. The TCR comes from a human donor with classical Hodgkin lymphoma. The V gene is TRBV9, the J gene TRBJ2-3, with D uncertain. The CDR3 DNA sequence: TGTGCCAGCAGCGATAGCACAGATACGCAGTATTTT. This gives the protein CASSDSTDTQYF.